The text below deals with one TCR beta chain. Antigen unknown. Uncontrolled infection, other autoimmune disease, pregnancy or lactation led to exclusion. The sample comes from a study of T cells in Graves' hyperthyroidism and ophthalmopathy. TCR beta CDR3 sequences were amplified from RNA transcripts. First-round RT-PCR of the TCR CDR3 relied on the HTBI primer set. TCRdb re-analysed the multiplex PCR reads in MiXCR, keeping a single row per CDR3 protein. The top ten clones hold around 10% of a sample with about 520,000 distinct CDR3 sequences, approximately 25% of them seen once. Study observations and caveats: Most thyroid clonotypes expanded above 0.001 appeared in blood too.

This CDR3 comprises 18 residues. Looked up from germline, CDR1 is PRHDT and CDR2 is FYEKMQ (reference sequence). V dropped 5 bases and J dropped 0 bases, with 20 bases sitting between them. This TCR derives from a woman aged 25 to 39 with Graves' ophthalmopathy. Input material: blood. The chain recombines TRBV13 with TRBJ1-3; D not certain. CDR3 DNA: TGTGCCAGCAGCCACGCAACGGTGGAGGGCCCCTCTGGAAACACCATATATTTT. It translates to CASSHATVEGPSGNTIYF.